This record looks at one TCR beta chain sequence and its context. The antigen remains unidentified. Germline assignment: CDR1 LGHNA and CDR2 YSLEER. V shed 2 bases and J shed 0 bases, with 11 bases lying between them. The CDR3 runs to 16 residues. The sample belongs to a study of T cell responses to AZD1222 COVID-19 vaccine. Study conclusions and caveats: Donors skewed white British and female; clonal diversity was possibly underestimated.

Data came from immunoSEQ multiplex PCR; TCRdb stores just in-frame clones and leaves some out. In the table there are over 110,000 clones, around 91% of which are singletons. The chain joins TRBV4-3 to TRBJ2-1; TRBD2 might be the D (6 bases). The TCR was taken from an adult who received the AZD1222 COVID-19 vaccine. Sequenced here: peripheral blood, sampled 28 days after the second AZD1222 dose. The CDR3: CASSQNVGGSYNEQFF. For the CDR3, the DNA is TGCGCCAGCAGCCAAAACGTGGGGGGCTCCTACAATGAGCAGTTCTTC.